This T cell receptor beta chain was documented in a study of OX40 agonist ivuxolimab in advanced cancers. Whole-study results and caveats: Expanded clones were, on average, more numerous in CD8+ T cells than in CD4+. At 0.1 to 3.0 mg/kg and by week 6, clonal expansion occurred in CD4+ and CD8+ blood T cells.

Exclusion of a patient followed from autoimmune disease history or systemic immunosuppression. CDR1 and CDR2 from the germline V gene are SGHTA and FQGTGA. The junction had 9 bases not matched to a gene; V was cut back by 3 bases and J by 6 bases. There are 15 residues in the CDR3. Details on this clone: Its antigen is not known.

The table came from immunoSEQ multiplex PCR; TCRdb's copy has only in-frame clones and leaves some out. The data contain just over 50,000 clones, about 90% of them singletons. The chain has TRBV7-3 and TRBJ2-3, with 7 bases that match TRBD2. The input for sequencing was CD4+ or CD8+ T cells sorted from blood, taken in a trial of the OX40 agonist ivuxolimab. This sequence was found in an adult with an advanced solid tumor such as melanoma, head and neck, liver or kidney cancer. The CDR3, as DNA: TGTGCCAGCAGCTTCACAGCGGGATATGATGATACGCAGTATTTT. Protein product: CASSFTAGYDDTQYF.